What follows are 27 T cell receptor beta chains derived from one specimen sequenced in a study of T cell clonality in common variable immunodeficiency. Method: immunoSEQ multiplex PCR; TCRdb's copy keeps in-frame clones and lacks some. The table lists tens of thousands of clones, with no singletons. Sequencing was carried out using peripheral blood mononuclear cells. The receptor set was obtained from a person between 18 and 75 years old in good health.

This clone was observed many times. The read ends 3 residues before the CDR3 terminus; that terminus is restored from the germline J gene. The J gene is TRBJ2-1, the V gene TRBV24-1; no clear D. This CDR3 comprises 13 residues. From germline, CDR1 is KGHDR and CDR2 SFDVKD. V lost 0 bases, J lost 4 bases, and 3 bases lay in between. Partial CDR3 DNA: TGTGCCACCAGTGATTTGACTTACAATGAG. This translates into CATSDLTYNE. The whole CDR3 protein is CATSDLTYNEQFF.

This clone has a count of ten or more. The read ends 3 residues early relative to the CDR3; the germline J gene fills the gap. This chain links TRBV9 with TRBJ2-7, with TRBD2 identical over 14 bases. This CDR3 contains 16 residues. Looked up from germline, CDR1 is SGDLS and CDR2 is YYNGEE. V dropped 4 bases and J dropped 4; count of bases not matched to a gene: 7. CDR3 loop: CASSSGLAGVIYEQYF. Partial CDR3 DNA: TGTGCCAGCAGCTCGGGACTAGCGGGAGTTATATACGAG. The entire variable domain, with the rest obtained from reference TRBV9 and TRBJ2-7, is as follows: DSGVTQTPKHLITATGQRVTLRCSPRSGDLSVYWYQQSLDQGLQFLIQYYNGEERAKGNILERFSAQQFPDLHSELNLSSLELGDSALYFCASSSGLAGVIYEQYFGPGTRLTVT.

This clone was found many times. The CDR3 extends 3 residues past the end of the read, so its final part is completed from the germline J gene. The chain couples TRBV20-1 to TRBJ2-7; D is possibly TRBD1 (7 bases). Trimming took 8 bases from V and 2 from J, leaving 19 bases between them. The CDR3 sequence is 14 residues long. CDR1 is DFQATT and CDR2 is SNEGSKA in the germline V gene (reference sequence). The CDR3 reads CSPVRQGLPYEQYF. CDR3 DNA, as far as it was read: TGCAGTCCCGTTCGACAGGGACTTCCCTACGAG.

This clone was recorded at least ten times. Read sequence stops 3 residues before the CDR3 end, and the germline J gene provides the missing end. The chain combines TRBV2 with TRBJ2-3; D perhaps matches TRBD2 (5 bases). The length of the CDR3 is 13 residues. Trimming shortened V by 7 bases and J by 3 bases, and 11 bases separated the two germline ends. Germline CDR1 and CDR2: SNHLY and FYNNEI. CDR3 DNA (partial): TGTGCCAGCAAAGGACTTAGAACAGATACG. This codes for CASKGLRTDT. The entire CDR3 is CASKGLRTDTQYF.

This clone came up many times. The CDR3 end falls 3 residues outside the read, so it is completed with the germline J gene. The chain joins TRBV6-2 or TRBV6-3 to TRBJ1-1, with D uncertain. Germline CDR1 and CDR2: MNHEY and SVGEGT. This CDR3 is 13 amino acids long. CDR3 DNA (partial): TGTGCCAGCAGGAAAGCGGGCGTTAAGGAA. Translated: CASRKAGVKE. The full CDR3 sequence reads CASRKAGVKEAFF.

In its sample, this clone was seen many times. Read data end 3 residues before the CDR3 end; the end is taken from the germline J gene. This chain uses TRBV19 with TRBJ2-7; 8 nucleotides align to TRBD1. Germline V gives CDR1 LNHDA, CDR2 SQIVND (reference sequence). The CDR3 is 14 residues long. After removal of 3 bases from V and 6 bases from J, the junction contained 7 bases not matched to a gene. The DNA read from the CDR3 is TGTGCCAGTAGTATCCGACAGGGGATGAGCGAG. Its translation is CASSIRQGMSE. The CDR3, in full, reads CASSIRQGMSEQYF.

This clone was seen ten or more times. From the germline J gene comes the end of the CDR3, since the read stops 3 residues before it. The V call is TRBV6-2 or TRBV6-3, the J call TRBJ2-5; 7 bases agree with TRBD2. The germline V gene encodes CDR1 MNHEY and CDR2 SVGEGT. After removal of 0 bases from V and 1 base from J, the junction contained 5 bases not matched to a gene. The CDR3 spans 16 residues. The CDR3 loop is CASSYSAGVGQETQYF. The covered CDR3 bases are TGTGCCAGCAGTTACTCGGCGGGAGTGGGCCAAGAGACC.

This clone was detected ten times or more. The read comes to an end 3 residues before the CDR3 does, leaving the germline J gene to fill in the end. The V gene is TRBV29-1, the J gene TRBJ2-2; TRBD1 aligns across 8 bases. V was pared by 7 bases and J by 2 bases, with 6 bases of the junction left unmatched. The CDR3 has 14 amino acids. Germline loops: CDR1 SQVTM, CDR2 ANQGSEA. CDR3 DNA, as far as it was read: TGCAGCGGCGGACAGGGCGGAAACACCGGGGAG. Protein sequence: CSGGQGGNTGE. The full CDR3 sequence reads CSGGQGGNTGELFF.

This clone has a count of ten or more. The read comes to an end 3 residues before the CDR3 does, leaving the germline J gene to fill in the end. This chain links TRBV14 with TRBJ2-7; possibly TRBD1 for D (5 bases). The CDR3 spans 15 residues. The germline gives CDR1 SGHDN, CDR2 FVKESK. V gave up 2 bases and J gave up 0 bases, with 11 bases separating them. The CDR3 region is CASSQLSGFSYEQYF. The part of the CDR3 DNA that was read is TGTGCCAGCAGCCAATTATCAGGGTTCTCCTACGAG.

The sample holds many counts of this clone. CDR3 sequence reads: CASSGTGGSFDTEAFF. The sequenced CDR3 bases are TGTGCCAGCAGTGGGACAGGGGGTAGTTTCGATACTGAA. The genes are TRBV2 and TRBJ1-1, with 10 positions matching TRBD1. The read gets to within 3 residues of the CDR3 end, and the germline J gene fills in the rest. Germline-derived CDR1 and CDR2 are SNHLY and FYNNEI. Losses at the gene ends were 4 bases for V and 5 bases for J; bases not matched to a gene: 10. CDR3 length equals 16 residues.

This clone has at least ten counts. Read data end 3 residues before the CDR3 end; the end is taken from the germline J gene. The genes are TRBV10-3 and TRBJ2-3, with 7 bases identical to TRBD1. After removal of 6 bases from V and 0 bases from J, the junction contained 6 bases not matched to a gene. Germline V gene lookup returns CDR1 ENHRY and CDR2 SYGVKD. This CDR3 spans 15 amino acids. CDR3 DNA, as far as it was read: TGTGCCATCAGAGACGACAGGGCTAGCACAGATACG. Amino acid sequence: CAIRDDRASTDT. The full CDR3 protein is CAIRDDRASTDTQYF.

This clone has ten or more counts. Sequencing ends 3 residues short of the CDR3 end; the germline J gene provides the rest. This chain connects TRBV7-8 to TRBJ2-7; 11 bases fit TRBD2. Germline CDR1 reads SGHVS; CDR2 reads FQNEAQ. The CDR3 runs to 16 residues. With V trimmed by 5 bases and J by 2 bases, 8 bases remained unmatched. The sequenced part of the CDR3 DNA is TGTGCCAGCAGCCTCGGGACTAGCGGCTTTACCTACGAG. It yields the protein CASSLGTSGFTYE. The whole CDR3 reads CASSLGTSGFTYEQYF.

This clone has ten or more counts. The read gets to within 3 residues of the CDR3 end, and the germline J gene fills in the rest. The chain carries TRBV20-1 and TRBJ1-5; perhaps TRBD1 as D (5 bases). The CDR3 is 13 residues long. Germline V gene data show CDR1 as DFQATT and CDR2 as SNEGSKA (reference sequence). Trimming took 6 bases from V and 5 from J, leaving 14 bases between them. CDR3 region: CSAAPGRDQPQHF. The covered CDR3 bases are TGCAGTGCCGCGCCAGGGAGGGATCAGCCC.

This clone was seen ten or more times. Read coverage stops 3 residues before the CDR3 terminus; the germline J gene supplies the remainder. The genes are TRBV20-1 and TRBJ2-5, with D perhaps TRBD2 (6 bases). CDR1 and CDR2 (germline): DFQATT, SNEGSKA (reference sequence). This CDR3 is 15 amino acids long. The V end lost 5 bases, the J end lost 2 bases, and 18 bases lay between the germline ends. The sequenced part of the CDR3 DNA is TGCAGTGCTCGCGGTGAGGTGGGGGGTCAAGAGACC. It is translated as CSARGEVGGQET. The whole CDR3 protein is CSARGEVGGQETQYF.

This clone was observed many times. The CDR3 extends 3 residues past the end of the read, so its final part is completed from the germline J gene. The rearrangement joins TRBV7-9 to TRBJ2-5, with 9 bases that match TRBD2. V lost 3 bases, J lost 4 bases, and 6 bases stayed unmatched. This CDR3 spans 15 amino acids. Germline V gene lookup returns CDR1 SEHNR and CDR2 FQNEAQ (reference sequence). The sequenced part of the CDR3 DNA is TGTGCCAGCAGCTTGGCGGGAGGGCCCTCAGAGACC. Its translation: CASSLAGGPSET. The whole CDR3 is CASSLAGGPSETQYF.

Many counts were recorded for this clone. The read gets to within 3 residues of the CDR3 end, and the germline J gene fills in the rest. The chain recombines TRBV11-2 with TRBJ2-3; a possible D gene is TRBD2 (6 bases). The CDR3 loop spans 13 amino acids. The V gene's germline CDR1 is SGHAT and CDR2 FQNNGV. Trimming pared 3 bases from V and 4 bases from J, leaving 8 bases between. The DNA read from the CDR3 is TGTGCCAGCAGCTTCGGAGGGGCAGATACG. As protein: CASSFGGADT. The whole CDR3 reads CASSFGGADTQYF. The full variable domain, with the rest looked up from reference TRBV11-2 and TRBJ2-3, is EAGVAQSPRYKIIEKRQSVAFWCNPISGHATLYWYQQILGQGPKLLIQFQNNGVVDDSQLPKDRFSAERLKGVDSTLKIQPAKLEDSAVYLCASSFGGADTQYFGPGTRLTVL.

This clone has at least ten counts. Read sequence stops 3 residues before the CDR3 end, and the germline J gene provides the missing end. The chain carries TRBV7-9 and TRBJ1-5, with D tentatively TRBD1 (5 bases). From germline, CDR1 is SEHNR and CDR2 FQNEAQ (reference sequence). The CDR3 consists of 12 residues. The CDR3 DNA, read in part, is TGTGCCAGCAGCTCAGACAGCCGCCCC. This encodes CASSSDSRP. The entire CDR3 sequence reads CASSSDSRPQHF.

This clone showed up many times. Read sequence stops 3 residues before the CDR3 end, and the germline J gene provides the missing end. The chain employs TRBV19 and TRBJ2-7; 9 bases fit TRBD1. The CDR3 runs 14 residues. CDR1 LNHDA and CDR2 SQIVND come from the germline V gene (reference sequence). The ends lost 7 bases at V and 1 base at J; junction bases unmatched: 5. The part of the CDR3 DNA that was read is TGTGCCAGTACCCCGGACAGGGGATCCTACGAG. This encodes CASTPDRGSYE. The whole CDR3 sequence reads CASTPDRGSYEQYF.

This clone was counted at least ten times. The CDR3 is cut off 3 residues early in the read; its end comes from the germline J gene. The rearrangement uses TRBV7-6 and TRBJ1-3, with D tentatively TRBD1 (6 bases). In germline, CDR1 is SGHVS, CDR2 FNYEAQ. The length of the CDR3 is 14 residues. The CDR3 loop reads CASSSKGGFGTIYF. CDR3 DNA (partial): TGTGCCAGCAGCTCCAAAGGGGGTTTCGGGACC.

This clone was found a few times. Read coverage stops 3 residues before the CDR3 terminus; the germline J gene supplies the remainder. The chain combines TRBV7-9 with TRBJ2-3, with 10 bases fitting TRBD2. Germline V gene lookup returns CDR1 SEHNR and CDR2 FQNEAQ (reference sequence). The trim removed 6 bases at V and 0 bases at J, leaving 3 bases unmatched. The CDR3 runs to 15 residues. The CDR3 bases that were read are TGTGCCAGCAGTCGACTAGCGGGTAGCACAGATACG. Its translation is CASSRLAGSTDT. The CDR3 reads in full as CASSRLAGSTDTQYF.

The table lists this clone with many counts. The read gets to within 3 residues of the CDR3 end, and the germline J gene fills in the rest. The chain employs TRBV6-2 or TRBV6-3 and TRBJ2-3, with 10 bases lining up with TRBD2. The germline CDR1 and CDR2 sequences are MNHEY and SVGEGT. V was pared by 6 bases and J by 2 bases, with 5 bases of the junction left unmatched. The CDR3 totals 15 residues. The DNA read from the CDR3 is TGTGCCAGCAGCCAGACTAGCGGGTTCACAGATACG. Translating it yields CASSQTSGFTDT. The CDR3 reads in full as CASSQTSGFTDTQYF.

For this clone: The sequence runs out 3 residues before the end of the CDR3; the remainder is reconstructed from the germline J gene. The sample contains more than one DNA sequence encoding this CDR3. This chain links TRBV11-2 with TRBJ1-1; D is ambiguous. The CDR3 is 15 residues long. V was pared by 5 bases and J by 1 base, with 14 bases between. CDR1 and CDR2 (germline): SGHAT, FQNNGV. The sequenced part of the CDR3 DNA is TGTGCCAGCAGCCTATACCGTGGCGGGAACACTGAA. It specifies CASSLYRGGNTE. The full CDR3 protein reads CASSLYRGGNTEAFF.

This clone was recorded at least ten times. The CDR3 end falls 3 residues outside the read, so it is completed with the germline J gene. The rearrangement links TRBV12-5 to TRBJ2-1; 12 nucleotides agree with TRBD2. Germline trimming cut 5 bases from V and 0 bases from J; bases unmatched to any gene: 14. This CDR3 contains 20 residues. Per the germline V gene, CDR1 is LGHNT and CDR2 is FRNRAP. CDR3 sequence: CASGGTLGLAGTTSYNEQFF. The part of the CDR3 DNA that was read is TGTGCTAGTGGTGGAACCCTTGGACTAGCGGGAACCACCTCCTACAATGAG.

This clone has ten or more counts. Incomplete CDR3 DNA: TGTGCCAGCCTTGGACAGTTGATGAACACTGAA. Amino acids: CASLGQLMNTE. The complete CDR3 protein is CASLGQLMNTEAFF. V usage is TRBV2 and J usage is TRBJ1-1; a possible D gene is TRBD1 (6 bases). The observed sequence ends 3 residues before the CDR3 terminus, with the missing tail filled in from the germline J gene. The CDR3 extends over 14 amino acids. V was pared by 8 bases and J by 0 bases, with 13 bases between. Germline CDR1 reads SNHLY; CDR2 reads FYNNEI.

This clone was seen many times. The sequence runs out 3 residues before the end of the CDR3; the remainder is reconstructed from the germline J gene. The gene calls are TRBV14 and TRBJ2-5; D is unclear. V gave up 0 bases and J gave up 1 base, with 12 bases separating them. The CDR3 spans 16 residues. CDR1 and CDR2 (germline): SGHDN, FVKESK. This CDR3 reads CASSQDLPGPQETQYF. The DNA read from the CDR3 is TGTGCCAGCAGCCAAGATCTTCCAGGCCCCCAAGAGACC. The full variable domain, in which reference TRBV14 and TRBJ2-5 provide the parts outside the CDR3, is EAGVTQFPSHSVIEKGQTVTLRCDPISGHDNLYWYRRVMGKEIKFLLHFVKESKQDESGMPNNRFLAERTGGTYSTLKVQPAELEDSGVYFCASSQDLPGPQETQYFGPGTRLLVL.

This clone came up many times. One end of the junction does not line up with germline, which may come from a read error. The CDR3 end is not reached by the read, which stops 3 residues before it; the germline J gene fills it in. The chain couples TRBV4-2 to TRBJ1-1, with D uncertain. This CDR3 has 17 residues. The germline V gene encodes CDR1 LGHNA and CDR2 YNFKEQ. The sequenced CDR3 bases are TGCGCCAGCAGCTCTCGGGGTTTGGGCAGCGTGAACACTGAA. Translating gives CASSSRGLGSVNTE. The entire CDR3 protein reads CASSSRGLGSVNTEAFF.

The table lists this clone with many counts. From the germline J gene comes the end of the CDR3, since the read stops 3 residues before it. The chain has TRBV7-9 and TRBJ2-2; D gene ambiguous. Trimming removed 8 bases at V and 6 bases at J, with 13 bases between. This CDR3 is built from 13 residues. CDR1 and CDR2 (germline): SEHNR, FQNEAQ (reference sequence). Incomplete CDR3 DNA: TGTGCCAGCCCAATAGCCGAGGCCGGGGAG. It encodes CASPIAEAGE. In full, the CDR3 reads CASPIAEAGELFF.